This TCR beta chain originates from a study of CD8 T cells in Susac syndrome. The RNA input was about 0.5 to 1 ug, and it was reverse transcribed with random hexamers. TCRdb reanalysed the immunoSEQ multiplex PCR reads using MiXCR and keeps one entry per CDR3 protein. The data contain around 110,000 distinct CDR3 sequences, just under 95% of them singletons. Study results and limitations: The peak of CD8+ clonal expansion in Susac was seen in TEMRA cells and active patients.

Sequencing targeted TCR beta in blood CD8+ and CD4+ T cells. In regard to this clonotype: Its antigen remains unknown.

The CDR3 has 13 residues. Trimming left V 4 bases short and J 0 bases short, with 1 base between. CDR1 ENHRY and CDR2 SYGVKD come from the germline V gene. The sequence was collected from a human donor with Susac syndrome. The chain uses TRBV10-3 and TRBJ2-6, with unresolved D. Sequencing input: CD8+ T cells from PBMCs. The CDR3 bases are TGTGCCATCAGTGGCTCTGGGGCCAACGTCCTGACTTTC. Translation gives CAISGSGANVLTF.